Listed here are 30 T cell receptor beta chains from one sample, sequenced in a study of control samples from healthy donors and cancer patients. Some clones are missing from TCRdb's copy, which holds only in-frame ones; the method was immunoSEQ multiplex PCR. Here the sample spans approximately 190,000 clones, 90% to 95% being singletons. The sequenced material came from blood. Receptor source: a man younger than 40 in good health.

The genes are TRBV5-6 and TRBJ1-5, with 7 nucleotides matching TRBD1. V lost 0 bases and J lost 6; bases outside the gene matches: 9. The CDR3 consists of 16 residues. Germline CDR1 reads SGHDT; CDR2 reads YYEEEE. DNA for the CDR3: TGTGCCAGCAGCTTGGGGAGAGACAGGGTAGGTCAGCCCCAGCATTTT. It encodes CASSLGRDRVGQPQHF.

This clone was picked up a small number of times. This chain links TRBV7-6 with TRBJ2-7; D remains unclear. The V end was cut by 5 bases, the J end by 3 bases, with 11 bases between. Looked up from germline, CDR1 is SGHVS and CDR2 is FNYEAQ. The length of the CDR3 is 13 residues. CDR3 region: CASSARTNYEQYF. For the CDR3, the DNA is TGTGCCAGCAGCGCCAGGACCAACTACGAGCAGTACTTC. Combining the CDR3 with reference TRBV7-6 and TRBJ2-7 gives the whole variable domain GAGVSQSPRYKVTKRGQDVALRCDPISGHVSLYWYRQALGQGPEFLTYFNYEAQQDKSGLPNDRFSAERPEGSISTLTIQRTEQRDSAMYRCASSARTNYEQYFGPGTRLTVT.

This rearrangement joins TRBV6-5 to TRBJ2-7, with 7 bases lining up with TRBD1. The CDR3 length is 16 residues. The V and J ends lost 0 bases and 4 bases, in that order; junction bases with no gene match: 9. CDR1 is MNHEY and CDR2 is SVGAGI in the germline V gene. DNA of the CDR3: TGTGCCAGCAGTTACTCGATCGGGACAGAGAATTACGAGCAGTACTTC. Residues: CASSYSIGTENYEQYF.

The rearrangement uses TRBV4-1 and TRBJ2-1, with 10 bases matching TRBD1. The germline V gene encodes CDR1 MGHRA and CDR2 YSYEKL. The CDR3 is made up of 15 amino acids. Germline trimming cut 0 bases from V and 8 bases from J; bases unmatched to any gene: 4. The CDR3 sequence is CASSQETGGVDEQFF. CDR3 DNA sequence: TGCGCCAGCAGCCAAGAGACAGGGGGCGTTGATGAGCAGTTCTTC.

V and J are TRBV5-6 and TRBJ2-1, with a tentative D call TRBD2 (7 bases). V was clipped by 0 bases and J by 4 bases, with 14 bases between them. From germline, CDR1 is SGHDT and CDR2 YYEEEE. The CDR3 spans 16 residues. CDR3 residues: CASSLDRGAWYNEQFF. The CDR3 DNA follows: TGTGCCAGCAGCTTGGACCGGGGGGCATGGTACAATGAGCAGTTCTTC.

Here the CDR3 DNA reads TGCGCCAGTGGTGAAGGAAGAACCTACAATGAGCAGTTCTTC. It specifies CASGEGRTYNEQFF. V gene TRBV10-2 combines with J gene TRBJ2-1; D ambiguous. The germline gives CDR1 WSHSY, CDR2 SAAADI. The CDR3 length is 14 residues. Trimming stripped 9 bases from V and 2 bases from J, with 14 bases between.

The V and J genes are TRBV7-9 and TRBJ2-5, with no clear D. V was cut by 3 bases and J by 4 bases, with 18 bases left in between. This CDR3 region has 16 residues. The germline V gene encodes CDR1 SEHNR and CDR2 FQNEAQ (reference sequence). The CDR3 sequence: CASSFIKGPQRETQYF. CDR3 coding DNA: TGTGCCAGCAGCTTTATTAAGGGTCCCCAGAGAGAGACCCAGTACTTC.

CDR3 nucleotides: TGTGCCAGCAGCGGGACCCAGGTGGGCAATCAGCCCCAGCATTTT. It specifies CASSGTQVGNQPQHF. V is TRBV12-1 and J is TRBJ1-5. TRBV12-1 represents a pseudogene. This CDR3 has 15 residues.

The V and J genes are TRBV5-4 and TRBJ2-6; 9 nucleotides match TRBD1. J gave up 4 bases and V 4 bases, and 3 bases lay outside the gene matches. Germline CDR1 SGHNT, CDR2 YYREEE (reference sequence). The CDR3 sequence is 15 residues long. The CDR3 DNA reads TGTGCCAGCAGCATACAGGGGGCCGGGGCCAACGTCCTGACTTTC. Its protein is CASSIQGAGANVLTF.

The CDR3 DNA follows: TGTGCCAGCAGCCGGACTAGCGGGGGGGCCTTGGACATTCAGTACTTC. Amino acids: CASSRTSGGALDIQYF. The genes are TRBV4-2 and TRBJ2-4; 15 bases are shared with TRBD2. V was clipped by 4 bases and J by 8 bases; unmatched bases: 6. CDR3 size: 16 residues. The germline CDR1 and CDR2 sequences are LGHNA and YNFKEQ.

The V and J genes are TRBV5-1 and TRBJ2-5; D may be TRBD1 or TRBD2 (5 bases each). The CDR3 is made up of 13 amino acids. CDR1 SGHRS and CDR2 YFSETQ come from the germline V gene. V was pared by 0 bases and J by 5 bases, with 8 bases between. The CDR3 spells CASSLGQRETQYF. The CDR3 bases are TGCGCCAGCAGCTTGGGACAGCGGGAGACCCAGTACTTC.

The chain is built from TRBV11-2 and TRBJ2-7, with TRBD1 matching over 9 bases. The CDR3 runs 19 residues. Germline V gene lookup returns CDR1 SGHAT and CDR2 FQNNGV. After removal of 1 base from V and 1 base from J, the junction contained 14 bases not matched to a gene. The CDR3: CASSLGDRDFGGRSYEQYF. The CDR3 region has the DNA TGTGCCAGCAGCTTAGGGGACAGGGACTTCGGCGGGAGATCCTACGAGCAGTACTTC.

The genes are TRBV5-8 and TRBJ2-7, with TRBD1 as a possible D gene (8 bases). Trimming took off 3 bases at V and 5 bases at J, with 15 bases between the two ends. CDR3 length: 14 amino acids. Germline assignment: CDR1 SGHTS and CDR2 YDEGEE. The CDR3: CASSSDRGGDEQYF. The CDR3 coding sequence is TGTGCCAGCAGCTCAGACAGGGGAGGGGACGAGCAGTACTTC. Full variable domain (outside the CDR3, taken from reference TRBV5-8 and TRBJ2-7): EAGVTQSPTHLIKTRGQQATLRCSPISGHTSVYWYQQALGLGLQFLLWYDEGEERNRGNFPPRFSGRQFPNYSSELNVNALELEDSALYLCASSSDRGGDEQYFGPGTRLTVT.

This clone is a singleton in its sample. The chain employs TRBV2 and TRBJ1-5; D uncertain. CDR3 length equals 15 residues. From germline, CDR1 is SNHLY and CDR2 FYNNEI. Trimming shortened V by 0 bases and J by 1 base, and 7 bases separated the two germline ends. CDR3 DNA sequence: TGTGCCAGCAGTGAAGCGCGCAGGAGCAATCAGCCCCAGCATTTT. Protein sequence: CASSEARRSNQPQHF.

The chain recombines TRBV25-1 with TRBJ1-6, with 12 bases fitting TRBD1. The CDR3 covers 17 residues. Germline loops: CDR1 MGHDK, CDR2 SYGVNS. V lost 1 base and J lost 10; bases outside the gene matches: 8. The chain's CDR3 is CASSELKGTGGKSPLHF. The CDR3 nucleotides read TGTGCCAGCAGTGAATTGAAAGGGACAGGGGGCAAGTCACCCCTCCACTTT. Combining the CDR3 with reference TRBV25-1 and TRBJ1-6 gives the whole variable domain EADIYQTPRYLVIGTGKKITLECSQTMGHDKMYWYQQDPGMELHLIHYSYGVNSTEKGDLSSESTVSRIRTEHFPLTLESARPSHTSQYLCASSELKGTGGKSPLHFGNGTRLTVT.

This rearrangement joins TRBV9 to TRBJ2-7; weak D call: TRBD2 (6 bases). Germline CDR1 SGDLS, CDR2 YYNGEE. The CDR3 totals 16 residues. V shed 0 bases and J shed 0 bases, with 13 bases lying between them. CDR3 DNA sequence: TGTGCCAGCAGCGTAGCGGGGGATCAGAGCTCCTACGAGCAGTACTTC. Its protein is CASSVAGDQSSYEQYF.

This chain uses TRBV3-1 (or the pseudogene TRBV3-2) with TRBJ2-7; 7 nucleotides line up with TRBD2. CDR1 and CDR2 from the germline V gene are LGHDT and YNNKEL (reference sequence). With V trimmed by 5 bases and J by 2 bases, 3 bases remained unmatched. The CDR3 covers 13 residues. The CDR3 nucleotides are TGTGCCAGCAGCTCCGGGGGGACCTACGAGCAGTACTTC. Translated, it gives CASSSGGTYEQYF.

This chain links TRBV18 with TRBJ2-2, with D perhaps matching TRBD1 (5 bases). CDR1 and CDR2 (germline): KGHSH, LQKENI. The length of the CDR3 is 13 residues. The V end was cut by 4 bases, the J end by 7 bases, with 10 bases between. The CDR3 DNA follows: TGTGCCAGCTCACAGGGGCATAACGGGGAGCTGTTTTTT. It codes for CASSQGHNGELFF.

CDR3 region: CASSSPRGGRNTEAFF. CDR3 nucleotide sequence: TGTGCCAGCAGTTCCCCCCGGGGGGGCAGGAACACTGAAGCTTTCTTT. This chain connects TRBV7-9 to TRBJ1-1, with D possibly TRBD1 on 6 matching bases. Germline CDR1 SEHNR, CDR2 FQNEAQ (reference sequence). There are 16 residues in the CDR3. V lost 6 bases, J lost 1 base, and 18 bases lay in between.

The rearrangement joins TRBV5-4 to TRBJ2-1; TRBD1 aligns across 7 bases. CDR3 length: 14 residues. Per the germline V gene, CDR1 is SGHNT and CDR2 is YYREEE (reference sequence). Unmatched junction bases numbered 1, after V lost 0 bases and J lost 4 bases. DNA of the CDR3: TGTGCCAGCAGCTTGGGGGACAGTTACAATGAGCAGTTCTTC. This translates into CASSLGDSYNEQFF.

The rearrangement links TRBV19 to TRBJ1-2; TRBD1 aligns across 9 bases. The trim removed 6 bases at V and 4 bases at J, leaving 15 bases unmatched. From germline, CDR1 is LNHDA and CDR2 SQIVND (reference sequence). CDR3 length: 17 residues. CDR3 in DNA: TGTGCCAGTAGCCACCTAAAACCGGGACAGGGTTTCTATGGCTACACCTTC. It encodes CASSHLKPGQGFYGYTF.

The chain couples TRBV11-2 to TRBJ1-1, with D maybe TRBD1 (5 bases). This CDR3 is 15 amino acids long. The germline V gene encodes CDR1 SGHAT and CDR2 FQNNGV. V lost 5 bases and J 4 bases, leaving 17 bases between the germline ends. This CDR3 reads CASSLYQGKGTEAFF. The CDR3 DNA reads TGTGCCAGCAGCCTATACCAGGGAAAGGGCACTGAAGCTTTCTTT.

The chain recombines TRBV19 with TRBJ2-7; D may be TRBD2 (7 bases). The V end lost 3 bases, the J end lost 4 bases, and 13 bases lay between the germline ends. Germline assignment: CDR1 LNHDA and CDR2 SQIVND (reference sequence). There are 14 residues in the CDR3. For the CDR3, the DNA is TGTGCCAGTAGTATTTCGGGGGGCTTGTACGAGCAGTACTTC. This gives the protein CASSISGGLYEQYF.

V gene TRBV12-3 or TRBV12-4 combines with J gene TRBJ2-5; 8 nucleotides agree with TRBD1. Trimming took 9 bases from V and 3 from J; bases not matched to a gene: 6. This CDR3 comprises 13 residues. The CDR3 coding sequence is TGTGCCAGTCTAGGGACAGGCGAAGAGACCCAGTACTTC. Translating it yields CASLGTGEETQYF.

This clone has only one observation. The chain carries TRBV5-5 and TRBJ2-7, with a weak D call TRBD2 (6 bases). Germline CDR1 SGHKS, CDR2 YYEKEE (reference sequence). The CDR3 contains 11 residues. The V end was cut by 5 bases, the J end by 3 bases, with 6 bases between. The CDR3 protein is CASRGGYEQYF. CDR3 coding DNA: TGTGCCAGCAGGGGGGGCTACGAGCAGTACTTC.

The genes are TRBV4-2 and TRBJ1-4; 11 nucleotides align to TRBD1. Unmatched junction bases numbered 5, after V lost 3 bases and J lost 5 bases. The V gene's germline CDR1 is LGHNA and CDR2 YNFKEQ. The CDR3 is 16 residues long. CDR3 amino acids: CASSQIGQGANEKLFF. The DNA of the CDR3 is TGTGCCAGCAGCCAGATCGGACAGGGGGCAAATGAAAAACTGTTTTTT.

V usage is TRBV9 and J usage is TRBJ2-2; unclear D gene. Trimming removed 7 bases at V and 1 base at J, with 8 bases between. Germline CDR1 and CDR2: SGDLS and YYNGEE. The CDR3 is made up of 13 amino acids. The CDR3 protein is CASRRLNTGELFF. CDR3 bases: TGTGCCAGCCGTCGACTGAACACCGGGGAGCTGTTTTTT.

The gene calls are TRBV3-1 (or the pseudogene TRBV3-2) and TRBJ2-2; the D gene is possibly TRBD2 (5 bases). CDR1 and CDR2 from the germline V gene are LGHDT and YNNKEL (reference sequence). V lost 0 bases and J 3 bases, leaving 8 bases between the germline ends. This CDR3 has 15 amino acids. CDR3 amino acids: CASSQELRDTGELFF. The CDR3, as DNA: TGTGCCAGCAGCCAAGAACTGAGGGACACCGGGGAGCTGTTTTTT.

This chain connects TRBV27 to TRBJ2-5; D might be TRBD2 (6 bases). Germline V gives CDR1 MNHEY, CDR2 SMNVEV (reference sequence). This CDR3 is built from 13 residues. Trimming removed 8 bases at V and 0 bases at J, with 10 bases between. The CDR3 sequence: CASGPGDQETQYF. Here the CDR3 DNA reads TGTGCCAGCGGCCCGGGGGACCAAGAGACCCAGTACTTC.

The CDR3 sequence: CASTPDRGQGYGYTF. CDR3 in DNA: TGTGCCAGCACCCCGGACAGGGGGCAGGGCTATGGCTACACCTTC. The chain couples TRBV2 to TRBJ1-2; 11 nucleotides line up with TRBD1. Per the germline V gene, CDR1 is SNHLY and CDR2 is FYNNEI. The V and J ends lost 7 bases and 4 bases, in that order; junction bases with no gene match: 8. The CDR3 consists of 15 residues.